One sample yielded the 8 T cell receptor beta chains listed below, sequenced in a study. Produced via immunoSEQ multiplex PCR; TCRdb's table is partial and in-frame only. The repertoire holds nearly 70,000 clones, with around 95% as singletons. Material for sequencing was PBMCs. These receptors were collected from a middle-aged man with rheumatoid arthritis.

J is TRBJ1-2 and V is TRBV2; D not resolved. V lost 1 base to trimming and J lost 5 bases, with 14 bases between them. Germline V gene lookup returns CDR1 SNHLY and CDR2 FYNNEI. This CDR3 has 15 amino acids. The CDR3 region is CASSEGEGISYGYTF. The CDR3 nucleotides are TGTGCCAGCAGTGAAGGAGAAGGGATCTCTTATGGCTACACCTTC.

The chain recombines TRBV5-1 with TRBJ1-5; D remains ambiguous. Between the trimmed V and J ends, which lost 2 bases and 0 bases, there was a span of 6 bases. This CDR3 has 14 residues. Germline values: CDR1 SGHRS, CDR2 YFSETQ. DNA of the CDR3: TGCGCCAGCAGCTTAGGAAATAGCAATCAGCCCCAGCATTTT. It translates to CASSLGNSNQPQHF.

The chain carries TRBV6-5 and TRBJ1-5; 10 bases align to TRBD1. The V gene's germline CDR1 is MNHEY and CDR2 SVGAGI. The CDR3 extends over 13 amino acids. V shed 6 bases and J 7 bases; nucleotides not matched to a gene: 3. For the CDR3, the DNA is TGTGCCAGCAGCCGGGACAGGGGACAGCCCCAGCATTTT. Amino acids: CASSRDRGQPQHF.

The V gene is TRBV6-5, the J gene TRBJ1-2; 9 bases align to TRBD1. Germline V CDR1 and CDR2: MNHEY, SVGAGI. The CDR3 loop spans 14 amino acids. The ends lost 5 bases at V and 5 bases at J; junction bases unmatched: 6. This CDR3 reads CASSRTGAEYGYTF. The CDR3 bases are TGTGCCAGCAGTCGGACAGGGGCTGAATATGGCTACACCTTC.

The gene calls are TRBV2 and TRBJ1-2, with a tentative D call TRBD1 (5 bases). This CDR3 region has 14 residues. The V end lost 6 bases, the J end lost 8 bases, and 19 bases lay between the germline ends. Germline CDR1 reads SNHLY; CDR2 reads FYNNEI. The CDR3 region is CASRAVTVGPGYTF. The CDR3 DNA sequence: TGTGCCAGCAGGGCTGTCACCGTGGGGCCCGGCTACACCTTC.

The rearrangement joins TRBV19 to TRBJ2-1, with TRBD2 matching 14 bases. The CDR3 totals 16 residues. The germline V gene encodes CDR1 LNHDA and CDR2 SQIVND (reference sequence). Germline trimming cut 5 bases from V and 4 bases from J; bases unmatched to any gene: 4. CDR3 DNA: TGTGCCAGTAGTGGGGGGACTAGCGGGAGATACAATGAGCAGTTCTTC. Residues: CASSGGTSGRYNEQFF.

This clone was counted only a few times. The genes are TRBV7-9 and TRBJ2-5, with TRBD1 matching over 7 bases. Trimming at V came to 6 bases and at J to 5 bases, leaving 12 bases not matched to a gene. In germline, CDR1 is SEHNR, CDR2 FQNEAQ (reference sequence). The CDR3 loop spans 15 amino acids. The CDR3 DNA reads as TGTGCCAGCAGATCTAGACAGGGTAGTTTGGAGACCCAGTACTTC. Amino acid sequence: CASRSRQGSLETQYF.

This sequence joins TRBV9 and TRBJ2-2; 8 bases align to TRBD1. There are 17 residues in the CDR3. The trim removed 1 base at V and 6 bases at J, leaving 11 bases unmatched. The V gene's germline CDR1 is SGDLS and CDR2 YYNGEE. For the CDR3, the DNA is TGTGCCAGCAGCGTACCCCAGGACAGGGCGAGACCCGGGGAGCTGTTTTTT. This gives the protein CASSVPQDRARPGELFF.